One and the same sample provided the 25 T cell receptor beta chains below, sequenced in a study of Graves' ophthalmopathy and Graves' hyperthyroidism. The authors amplified TCR beta CDR3 regions, and they did so from RNA transcripts for repertoire sequencing. In the first round, RT-PCR was carried out with HTBI primers, and a multiplex PCR formed the second round. TCRdb independently ran MiXCR on the multiplex PCR reads; one entry per CDR3 protein. Of some 240,000 distinct CDR3 sequences in the sample, around 42% were seen once. Source material: peripheral blood. Every receptor here comes from an adult man with Graves' ophthalmopathy.

On this clonotype itself: The junction and the germline gene differ at one end; a read error may be behind it. V and J are TRBV28 and TRBJ1-1; D is possibly TRBD1 (5 bases). The CDR3 contains 14 residues. CDR1 MDHEN and CDR2 SYDVKM come from the germline V gene. The CDR3 protein is CASVGQGGNTEASF. Here the CDR3 DNA reads TGTGCCAGCGTCGGGCAGGGAGGAAACACTGAAGCTTCCTTT.

This clonotype showed up just once. The chain is built from TRBV4-1 and TRBJ1-1; TRBD1 might be the D (5 bases). In germline, CDR1 is MGHRA, CDR2 YSYEKL. The V end lost 1 base, the J end lost 4 bases, and 13 bases lay between the germline ends. The CDR3 totals 15 residues. The CDR3 DNA reads as TGCGCCAGCAGCCAAGGGGACTTTAGGGGCACTGAAGCTTTCTTT. It yields the protein CASSQGDFRGTEAFF.

CDR3 DNA sequence: TGTGCCACTAATGGGAACGAGCAGTACTTC. Protein: CATNGNEQYF. The V gene is TRBV10-3, the J gene TRBJ2-7; no clear D gene. The CDR3 is 10 amino acids. The ends were cut back, 10 bases at V and 5 bases at J, with 9 bases in the middle. Germline V gene lookup returns CDR1 ENHRY and CDR2 SYGVKD.

This clonotype was picked up a small number of times. This chain connects TRBV4-1 to TRBJ2-7; 12 positions match TRBD2. Trimming cost V 2 bases and J 5 bases; bases outside gene matches: 7. The CDR3 sequence is 16 residues long. Germline V CDR1 and CDR2: MGHRA, YSYEKL. The CDR3 loop reads CASSQHRLAGAHEQYF. The CDR3 DNA reads TGCGCCAGCAGCCAACATCGACTAGCGGGAGCTCACGAGCAGTACTTC.

The rearrangement joins TRBV12-3 or TRBV12-4 to TRBJ1-6, with a possible D match to TRBD1 (6 bases). Trimming stripped 7 bases from V and 10 bases from J, with 20 bases between. CDR3 length: 15 amino acids. The CDR3 coding sequence is TGTGCCAGCACTGCAACAGGGTGGGGACGCTCACCCCTCCACTTT. It yields the protein CASTATGWGRSPLHF.

The rearrangement uses TRBV5-1 and TRBJ1-2; maybe TRBD1 (5 bases). V was trimmed by 3 bases and J by 8 bases, leaving 17 bases between them. This CDR3 is built from 14 residues. CDR1 and CDR2 (germline): SGHRS, YFSETQ. CDR3 coding DNA: TGCGCCAGCAGCTCGCGAACACCAGGGTACGGCTACACCTTC. Protein sequence: CASSSRTPGYGYTF.

The CDR3: CATTGTGNTIYF. CDR3 sequence (DNA): TGTGCCACCACTGGTACCGGAAACACCATATATTTT. The chain combines TRBV15 with TRBJ1-3; D gene uncertain. CDR3 size: 12 residues. V was cut by 7 bases and J by 4 bases, with 8 bases left in between. Germline CDR1 and CDR2: LNHNV and YYDKDF (reference sequence).

This sequence joins TRBV5-1 and TRBJ1-6, with D tentatively TRBD1 (6 bases). This CDR3 contains 12 residues. Germline V gene lookup returns CDR1 SGHRS and CDR2 YFSETQ. The V gene lost 5 bases and the J gene lost 10 bases, with 10 bases spanning the gap. The CDR3 nucleotides are TGCGCCAGCAGACAGGGAAGGTCACCCCTCCACTTT. Translation: CASRQGRSPLHF.

A word on this clonotype: A clone one base away is much larger, so this may be a read error. V is TRBV6-2 or TRBV6-3 and J is TRBJ1-1, with 7 bases lining up with TRBD1. This CDR3 has 17 residues. Germline loops: CDR1 MNHEY, CDR2 SVGEGT. V shed 2 bases, J shed 1 base, and the junction held 10 bases outside the gene matches. The CDR3 coding sequence is TGTGCCAGCAGTTACGAGCAGGGAGGGGGCCGGAACACTGAAGCTTTCTTT. The encoded protein is CASSYEQGGGRNTEAFF.

The genes are TRBV12-3 or TRBV12-4 and TRBJ1-5; D is perhaps TRBD1 (6 bases). Trimming cost V 8 bases and J 4 bases, with 12 bases left between them. This CDR3 contains 13 residues. The CDR3 sequence: CASAPGHNQPQHF. The CDR3 DNA sequence: TGTGCCAGCGCCCCGGGACATAATCAGCCCCAGCATTTT.

This clonotype has more than one count but fewer than ten. The chain combines TRBV5-1 with TRBJ2-5; D may be TRBD2 (6 bases). V shed 4 bases and J shed 5 bases, with 15 bases lying between them. From germline, CDR1 is SGHRS and CDR2 YFSETQ. CDR3 length: 14 amino acids. The CDR3 nucleotides are TGCGCCAGCAGCGGGGGACTTGAGCTGGAGACCCAGTACTTC. Its translation: CASSGGLELETQYF. The full variable domain, in which reference TRBV5-1 and TRBJ2-5 provide the parts outside the CDR3, is KAGVTQTPRYLIKTRGQQVTLSCSPISGHRSVSWYQQTPGQGLQFLFEYFSETQRNKGNFPGRFSGRQFSNSRSEMNVSTLELGDSALYLCASSGGLELETQYFGPGTRLLVL.

CDR3 DNA: TGTGCCACCCGGGACAGGCTCTACGAGCAGTACTTC. Translating gives CATRDRLYEQYF. This sequence joins TRBV7-9 and TRBJ2-7, with TRBD1 matching over 8 bases. CDR3 length equals 12 residues. In germline, CDR1 is SEHNR, CDR2 FQNEAQ (reference sequence). The V gene end was trimmed by 10 bases and the J gene end by 3 bases; junction bases not matched to a gene: 5.

The chain recombines TRBV7-3 with TRBJ1-1; perhaps TRBD1 as D (5 bases). The length of the CDR3 is 13 residues. V gave up 5 bases and J gave up 6 bases, with 13 bases separating them. Per the germline V gene, CDR1 is SGHTA and CDR2 is FQGTGA. The chain's CDR3 is CASSTLGRPEAFF. The CDR3 DNA sequence: TGTGCCAGCAGCACCCTGGGGCGTCCTGAAGCTTTCTTT.

This clonotype was picked up a small number of times. In DNA form, the CDR3 reads TGCAGCGTTGAAGGCGCGACAAGTCCGACTGAAGCTTTCTTT. Protein: CSVEGATSPTEAFF. The chain couples TRBV29-1 to TRBJ1-1; D unresolved. The germline gives CDR1 SQVTM, CDR2 ANQGSEA. Trimming took off 1 base at V and 5 bases at J, with 14 bases between the two ends. The CDR3 has 14 amino acids. Variable domain in full (rest from reference TRBV29-1 and TRBJ1-1): SAVISQKPSRDICQRGTSLTIQCQVDSQVTMMFWYRQQPGQSLTLIATANQGSEATYESGFVIDKFPISRPNLTFSTLTVSNMSPEDSSIYLCSVEGATSPTEAFFGQGTRLTVV.

The CDR3 region is CASSEWGASYEQYF. The CDR3 DNA follows: TGTGCCAGCAGTGAATGGGGAGCCTCCTACGAGCAGTACTTC. The V and J genes are TRBV2 and TRBJ2-7; maybe TRBD2 (5 bases). The V end lost 2 bases, the J end lost 0 bases, and 8 bases lay between the germline ends. CDR1 and CDR2 from the germline V gene are SNHLY and FYNNEI. The CDR3 spans 14 residues. The full variable domain, completed using reference TRBV2 and TRBJ2-7, is EPEVTQTPSHQVTQMGQEVILRCVPISNHLYFYWYRQILGQKVEFLVSFYNNEISEKSEIFDDQFSVERPDGSNFTLKIRSTKLEDSAMYFCASSEWGASYEQYFGPGTRLTVT.

This clonotype was counted many times. The DNA of the CDR3 is TGCAGCGTTGTCCAGGATGGCTACACCTTC. Residues: CSVVQDGYTF. The V and J genes are TRBV29-1 and TRBJ1-2; D is ambiguous. From germline, CDR1 is SQVTM and CDR2 ANQGSEA. V shed 4 bases and J shed 6 bases, with 6 bases lying between them. This CDR3 has 10 amino acids.

The CDR3 loop is CASSQPGLLEQYF. The CDR3 DNA follows: TGTGCCAGCAGCCAACCGGGACTTCTCGAGCAGTACTTC. The rearrangement uses TRBV14 and TRBJ2-7, with a weak D call TRBD2 (6 bases). CDR3 length: 13 amino acids. The germline V gene has CDR1 SGHDN and CDR2 FVKESK. V was clipped by 2 bases and J by 6 bases, with 11 bases between them.

The chain has TRBV28 and TRBJ1-1, with D unclear. Per germline, CDR1 MDHEN and CDR2 SYDVKM. The CDR3 loop spans 11 amino acids. V shed 3 bases and J shed 3 bases, with 2 bases lying between them. CDR3 sequence (DNA): TGTGCCAGCAGTTTCGACACTGAAGCTTTCTTT. It yields the protein CASSFDTEAFF. The full variable domain, rest sourced from reference TRBV28 and TRBJ1-1, is DVKVTQSSRYLVKRTGEKVFLECVQDMDHENMFWYRQDPGLGLRLIYFSYDVKMKEKGDIPEGYSVSREKKERFSLILESASTNQTSMYLCASSFDTEAFFGQGTRLTVV.

The chain uses TRBV13 and TRBJ2-7, with 7 bases lining up with TRBD2. Trimming took 5 bases from V and 1 from J; bases not matched to a gene: 5. CDR1 is PRHDT, CDR2 FYEKMQ, per germline (reference sequence). CDR3 length: 14 amino acids. CDR3 DNA sequence: TGTGCCAGCAGCACTTCTAGCGGATCCTACGAGCAGTACTTC. It translates to CASSTSSGSYEQYF.

The chain joins TRBV10-3 to TRBJ2-2; TRBD2 matches at 7 bases. CDR1 is ENHRY, CDR2 SYGVKD, per germline. The V segment lost 10 bases and the J segment 1 base; nucleotides outside the gene matches: 9. The CDR3 totals 15 residues. CDR3: CATKRDYWNTGELFF. The DNA for the CDR3 is TGTGCCACCAAGAGGGACTACTGGAACACCGGGGAGCTGTTTTTT.

This clonotype occurred a few times. V gene TRBV5-4 combines with J gene TRBJ1-2, with 8 positions matching TRBD1. Trimming took 0 bases from V and 4 from J; bases not matched to a gene: 5. Germline values: CDR1 SGHNT, CDR2 YYREEE (reference sequence). There are 15 residues in the CDR3. CDR3 DNA sequence: TGTGCCAGCAGCTTGGACAGGGGGGAACGCTATGGCTACACCTTC. Protein: CASSLDRGERYGYTF. Variable domain in full (rest from reference TRBV5-4 and TRBJ1-2): ETGVTQSPTHLIKTRGQQVTLRCSSQSGHNTVSWYQQALGQGPQFIFQYYREEENGRGNFPPRFSGLQFPNYSSELNVNALELDDSALYLCASSLDRGERYGYTFGSGTRLTVV.

The chain has TRBV5-1 and TRBJ1-4; D ambiguous. Germline V lookup: CDR1 SGHRS, CDR2 YFSETQ. The CDR3 totals 16 residues. V gave up 1 base and J gave up 3 bases, with 13 bases separating them. CDR3 DNA sequence: TGCGCCAGCAGCTTGTCCCCGGGATCGGCTAATGAAAAACTGTTTTTT. This encodes CASSLSPGSANEKLFF.

This clonotype was picked up a small number of times. This chain connects TRBV20-1 to TRBJ2-7; 7 bases match TRBD1. This CDR3 has 13 residues. Per germline, CDR1 DFQATT and CDR2 SNEGSKA (reference sequence). J lost 3 bases, V lost 5 bases, and 7 bases had no gene match. In DNA, the CDR3 is TGCAGTGCTCCCACAGGGGCCGACTACGAGCAGTACTTC. It translates to CSAPTGADYEQYF.

About this clonotype: At one boundary the junction diverges from the germline segment, which might be a read error. J is TRBJ2-7 and V is TRBV10-2; maybe TRBD1 (5 bases). The CDR3 runs to 19 residues. CDR1 WSHSY and CDR2 SAAADI come from the germline V gene. The CDR3 reads CASSPLLSTAPLLSYEQYF. The CDR3 DNA reads TGTGCCAGCAGTCCCCTCTTGTCGACAGCCCCCCTTCTCTCCTACGAGCAGTACTTC.

This chain links TRBV20-1 with TRBJ1-1, with TRBD1 as a possible D gene (6 bases). V dropped 0 bases and J dropped 5 bases, with 16 bases sitting between them. The CDR3 contains 15 residues. Germline V CDR1 and CDR2: DFQATT, SNEGSKA (reference sequence). DNA of the CDR3: TGCAGTGCTAGAGACCCACAGACAGGAGAAACTGAAGCTTTCTTT. Translating it yields CSARDPQTGETEAFF.